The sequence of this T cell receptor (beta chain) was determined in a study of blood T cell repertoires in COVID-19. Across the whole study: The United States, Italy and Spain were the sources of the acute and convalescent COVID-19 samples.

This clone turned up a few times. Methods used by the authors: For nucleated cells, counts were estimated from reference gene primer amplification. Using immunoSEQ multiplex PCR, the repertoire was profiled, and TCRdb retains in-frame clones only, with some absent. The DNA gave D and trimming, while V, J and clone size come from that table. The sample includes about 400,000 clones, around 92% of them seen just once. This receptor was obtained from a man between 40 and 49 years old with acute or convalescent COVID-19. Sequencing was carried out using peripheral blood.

The CDR3 DNA reads as TGTGCCAGCAGCTTGGGCGAAACAGGGATCTCCTATAATTCACCCCTCCACTTT. This encodes CASSLGETGISYNSPLHF. The gene calls are TRBV5-8 and TRBJ1-6; the D gene is possibly TRBD1 (6 bases). Trimming removed 0 bases at V and 0 bases at J, with 13 bases between. This CDR3 contains 18 residues. In germline, CDR1 is SGHTS, CDR2 YDEGEE.